The TCR beta chain described here comes from a study of T cells after yellow fever vaccination. Study-level results: Boosting was followed by the reappearance of most primary-vaccination clones (less than 98% CD4, 85% to 90% CD8).

This clonotype was found a few times. What it recognizes is unknown. TCRdb itself ran the 5' RACE reads through MiXCR, one entry per CDR3 protein. The sample consists of hundreds of thousands of distinct CDR3 sequences, around 20% of them appearing once. The source of this sequence is a man aged 18 to 30 who received the YFV17D yellow fever vaccine. Specimen: PBMCs, collected before the yellow fever booster vaccination.

The CDR3 DNA follows: TGCGCCAGCAGCTTGGGAGGGACGAGCTCCTACAATGAGCAGTTCTTC. Translation gives CASSLGGTSSYNEQFF. This chain links TRBV5-1 with TRBJ2-1, with D perhaps TRBD1 or TRBD2 (5 bases each). V gave up 0 bases and J gave up 0 bases, with 10 bases separating them. The CDR3 has 16 amino acids. Germline V CDR1 and CDR2: SGHRS, YFSETQ.